This T cell receptor beta chain was sequenced in a study of early T cells in non-severe SARS-CoV-2 infection. The sample holds a few counts of this clonotype. This CDR3 has 13 amino acids. The V gene's germline CDR1 is SGHAT and CDR2 FQNNGV. V was clipped by 5 bases and J by 11 bases; unmatched bases: 9. Molecules of cDNA were individually given unique molecular identifiers that were attached to them. One entry per CDR3 protein results from TCRdb running MiXCR on the 5' RACE reads. The sample includes some 78,000 distinct CDR3 sequences, around 13% of them seen just once. The rearrangement joins TRBV11-2 to TRBJ2-1, with 7 bases aligning to TRBD1. The TCR sequence derives from an adult who was a healthcare worker with PCR-confirmed SARS-CoV-2 infection or an uninfected control (not recorded which). Sequenced: whole blood. CDR3 sequence reads: CASSTRDSLKQFF. The DNA of the CDR3 is TGTGCCAGCAGCACCCGGGACAGCCTAAAGCAGTTCTTC.